The 8 T cell receptor beta chains in this list originate from one sample, sequenced in a study of ipilimumab plus nivolumab after autologous stem cell transplantation. The protocol was immunoSEQ multiplex PCR, while the TCRdb copy is restricted to in-frame clones and leaves out a portion. Of under 20,000 clones listed, around 82% are singletons. The starting material was PBMCs, obtained in a trial of ipilimumab plus nivolumab as post-transplant consolidation. The origin of the receptors is a male donor with diffuse large B-cell lymphoma.

The chain has TRBV7-9 and TRBJ2-3, with D possibly being TRBD1 (5 bases). The CDR3 sequence is 12 residues long. CDR1 is SEHNR and CDR2 is FQNEAQ in the germline V gene (reference sequence). With 7 bases removed from V and 6 bases from J, the gap between germline ends came to 11 bases. In nucleotides, the CDR3 is TGTGCCAGCACAAGCGCAGGGGATACGCAGTATTTT. Protein sequence: CASTSAGDTQYF.

Here the CDR3 DNA reads TGCGCCAGCAGCCAAGCTGGGACAGGGATTCATGAGCAGTTCTTC. This gives the protein CASSQAGTGIHEQFF. This chain joins TRBV4-1 and TRBJ2-1; 9 bases match TRBD1. This CDR3 comprises 15 residues. CDR1 is MGHRA, CDR2 YSYEKL, per germline. The junction had 6 bases not matched to a gene; V was cut back by 1 base and J by 8 bases.

This rearrangement joins TRBV15 to TRBJ1-6; 9 bases are a match to TRBD1. This CDR3 spans 15 amino acids. Germline V gene data show CDR1 as LNHNV and CDR2 as YYDKDF (reference sequence). The J segment lost 5 bases and the V segment lost 5 bases, leaving 4 bases of the junction unmatched. CDR3 in amino acids: CATSSDRGDNSPLHF. The CDR3 nucleotides read TGTGCCACCAGCTCGGACAGGGGAGATAATTCACCCCTCCACTTT. Full variable domain (rest looked up from reference TRBV15 and TRBJ1-6): DAMVIQNPRYQVTQFGKPVTLSCSQTLNHNVMYWYQQKSSQAPKLLFHYYDKDFNNEADTPDNFQSRRPNTSFCFLDIRSPGLGDTAMYLCATSSDRGDNSPLHFGNGTRLTVT.

This chain joins TRBV5-1 and TRBJ2-3; D is unresolved. Germline CDR1 is SGHRS and CDR2 is YFSETQ. V lost 3 bases and J lost 6, with 11 bases in between. The length of the CDR3 is 13 residues. The CDR3 nucleotides read TGCGCCAGCAGCTCCGGGCCTAGGGATACGCAGTATTTT. This translates into CASSSGPRDTQYF.

This chain joins TRBV30 and TRBJ1-1, with D possibly matching TRBD1 (5 bases). Per germline, CDR1 GTSNPN and CDR2 SVGIG (reference sequence). The CDR3 runs to 13 residues. The V end was cut by 1 base, the J end by 9 bases, with 15 bases between. DNA of the CDR3: TGTGCCTGGAGTGGCAGGGCCACGTCTAAAGCTTTCTTT. Its translation: CAWSGRATSKAFF.

This CDR3 is CASSRVDPGGNTIYF. DNA of the CDR3: TGCGCCAGCAGCAGGGTTGACCCGGGAGGAAACACCATATATTTT. This sequence joins TRBV4-1 and TRBJ1-3, with D unclear. The V end was cut by 5 bases, the J end by 4 bases, with 15 bases between. This CDR3 is built from 15 residues. In germline, CDR1 is MGHRA, CDR2 YSYEKL.

The chain is built from TRBV6-5 and TRBJ2-3, with D possibly being TRBD1 (6 bases). The CDR3 consists of 14 residues. Germline lookup yields CDR1 MNHEY and CDR2 SVGAGI. V was trimmed by 2 bases and J by 6 bases, leaving 12 bases between them. The CDR3 here is CASSYRTGLDTQYF. The CDR3 nucleotides read TGTGCCAGCAGTTACAGAACAGGGCTCGATACGCAGTATTTT.

CDR3 DNA: TGTGCCAGCAGTGAAGCCGGGACTAGACTGAACGAGCAGTACTTC. It translates to CASSEAGTRLNEQYF. V and J are TRBV2 and TRBJ2-7, with 8 bases lining up with TRBD2. V lost 0 bases and J lost 5; bases outside the gene matches: 6. Germline loops: CDR1 SNHLY, CDR2 FYNNEI. The CDR3 loop spans 15 amino acids.